This TCR beta chain emerged from a study of T cell clonality in common variable immunodeficiency (dated by TCRdb to between 2015 and 2017). Overall study outcomes, separate from this receptor: CVID TCRbeta sequences were reported to have fewer deletions and N-nucleotide insertions and to lack highly modified clones with 13 or more V deletions. It was noted by the authors that sequencing of the repertoires of T cell subpopulations would be needed to clarify the cause of the increased clonality in CVID. Although equal DNA input was used, an average of approximately 82,000 unique sequences per sample was obtained for controls, compared with around 30,000 for CVID samples. TCRbeta clonality was higher in CVID subjects than in healthy controls (t-test p = 0.018), and the increase was most characteristic of about a third of subjects. Correlations of repertoire features with clinical complications were constrained by heterogeneity among patients within the CVID cohort. CVID subjects shared fewer TCRbeta clones with each other than healthy controls did (p < 0.0001).

Equivalent amounts of genomic DNA from CVID and control samples were used as sequencing input. For every sample, a 60 bp segment covering the rearranged TCRbeta CDR3 region was amplified and then sequenced. The immunoSEQ assay, a bias-corrected multiplex PCR combined with high-throughput sequencing, was used for TCRbeta amplification. The authors processed their data as follows. Every unique nucleotide sequence counted as a clone and was annotated with V, D and J genes, copy number and frequency. Sequences were labeled productive if in frame, and non-productive if out of frame or containing stop codons. As previously described, clonality was computed from Shannon's entropy. The predicted amino acid sequences of productive clones were used to derive mean CDR3 Kyte-Doolittle hydropathy. The R hclust function was used to hierarchically cluster scaled V gene usage with Manhattan distance and complete linkage. Sharing of clones by CDR3 amino acid sequence was evaluated through resampling of 12 repertoires per group over 100 rounds. The repertoires were searched for around 65 published EBV-specific and 245 published CMV-specific TCRbeta sequences. A couple of CVID samples yielding fewer than 10,000 sequences were excluded from analysis, leaving approximately 40 CVID repertoires. Held by TCRdb, this immuneACCESS table contains in-frame sequences only and omits some clones. Under half of the omission traces to an unresolved V gene where checked; the cause of the rest is unknown. Clone size and V and J calls were adopted from that table, with D and trimming inferred from the DNA. The table shows tens of thousands of clones here, with no singletons. The leading ten clones occupy 13% of the sample.

Predominantly Caucasian heritage was noted among both the CVID patients and the healthy controls. Heparinized peripheral whole blood samples of about 4.5 to 8 ml were collected from each donor. TCRbeta CDR3 repertoires were sequenced from genomic DNA of adults with common variable immune deficiency (CVID) and healthy adult controls. The control group was made up of roughly 22 healthy adult volunteers (around 10 male and 12 female) whose ages ranged from about 23 to 66 years, with a mean age of roughly 33. Diluted blood was density-centrifuged over Hypaque 1077 or Ficoll-Paque to isolate peripheral blood mononuclear cells. Unsorted mononuclear cells served as the source of genomic DNA, which was extracted either by Qiagen column purification or by a centrifugation-based method. Comments on this clone: Its antigen has not been determined. The read falls 3 residues short of the CDR3 end, and the missing part is taken from the germline J gene.

V is shortened by 6 bases, J by 7 bases, and the region joining them spans 19 bases. Counted from cysteine to phenylalanine, this CDR3 has 15 amino acids. The DNA shown is the part of the CDR3 that was read: 36 bases, in frame from base 1. CDR1 and CDR2, looked up from the germline V gene (reference sequence), are LNHDA and SQIVND. The origin of this receptor is a person aged 18 to 70 in good health. The V and J genes are TRBV19 and TRBJ2-1; the D gene is perhaps TRBD1, from 6 matching bases. The sequenced sample consisted of peripheral blood mononuclear cells. CDR3 DNA, as far as it was read: TGTGCCAGTAGCCCGGGGCAGGGGATGGCAAATGAG. It encodes CASSPGQGMANE. The whole CDR3 sequence reads CASSPGQGMANEQFF. The full variable domain, completed from the reference TRBV19 and TRBJ2-1 proteins outside the CDR3, reads DGGITQSPKYLFRKEGQNVTLSCEQNLNHDAMYWYRQDPGQGLRLIYYSQIVNDFQKGDIAEGYSVSREKKESFPLTVTSAQKNPTAFYLCASSPGQGMANEQFFGPGTRLTVL.